This is a list of T cell receptor beta chains from one sample in a study of T cell responses to AZD1222 COVID-19 vaccine. This table comes from immunoSEQ multiplex PCR, and its TCRdb copy is limited to in-frame clones, with some not included. The table records about 140,000 clones, approximately 90% of them present only once. The starting material was peripheral blood, obtained 28 days after the second AZD1222 dose. Receptors were obtained from an adult who received the AZD1222 COVID-19 vaccine. The CDR3 runs from the conserved cysteine through the conserved F or W. Each record gives: J gene, D gene, clone size, V gene, CDR3 protein, CDR3 DNA. D genes are given only for firm matches. Some rows have no size entry. The others give once, few or many, or a class for an expanded clone.

TRBJ2-5	TRBD2	NA	TRBV4-2	CASSQVWAGGDQETQYF	TGTGCCAGCAGCCAAGTTTGGGCGGGGGGGGACCAAGAGACCCAGTACTTC
TRBJ2-7	TRBD1	NA	TRBV4-1	CASSPGQGSYEQYF	TGCGCCAGCAGCCCGGGACAGGGGAGCTACGAGCAGTACTTC
TRBJ1-3	NA	NA	TRBV3-1/TRBV3-2	CASSQNPTGIGYSGNTIYF	TGTGCCAGCAGCCAGAACCCAACAGGGATCGGTTACTCTGGAAACACCATATATTTT
TRBJ2-3	TRBD2	NA	TRBV2	CASRRGTSGATDTQYF	TGTGCCAGCAGAAGGGGGACTAGCGGGGCGACAGATACGCAGTATTTT
TRBJ1-5	NA	NA	TRBV2	CASSDLGADSNQPQHF	TGTGCCAGCAGTGACCTGGGGGCGGATAGCAATCAGCCCCAGCATTTT
TRBJ2-1	NA	NA	TRBV13	CASSSRDGHNYNEQFF	TGTGCCAGCAGCTCCCGGGACGGACACAACTACAATGAGCAGTTCTTC
TRBJ2-7	NA	NA	TRBV7-8	CASSLASWGSEQYF	TGTGCCAGCAGCTTAGCGTCATGGGGTTCCGAGCAGTACTTC
TRBJ1-1	NA	NA	TRBV7-9	CASSLEAREAFF	TGTGCCAGCAGCTTAGAGGCACGGGAAGCTTTCTTT
TRBJ2-2	NA	NA	TRBV10-1	CASSEKLSTGELFF	TGCGCCAGCAGTGAAAAACTTTCAACCGGGGAGCTGTTTTTT
TRBJ1-4	NA	NA	TRBV25-1	CASRQTGKDEKLFF	TGTGCCAGCAGACAGACAGGAAAGGATGAAAAACTGTTTTTT
TRBJ1-1	NA	once	TRBV11-2	CASSLAGTGAFF	TGTGCCAGCAGCTTGGCCGGGACTGGGGCTTTCTTT
TRBJ2-1	NA	NA	TRBV27	CASSWGSFPYNEQFF	TGTGCCAGCAGTTGGGGTTCTTTCCCCTACAATGAGCAGTTCTTC
TRBJ1-1	NA	NA	TRBV2	CASSERNTEAFF	TGTGCCAGCAGTGAAAGGAACACTGAAGCTTTCTTT
TRBJ1-1	TRBD1	NA	TRBV4-1	CASSQARTGATEAFF	TGCGCCAGCAGCCAAGCCAGGACAGGGGCCACTGAAGCTTTCTTT
TRBJ2-1	NA	NA	TRBV10-1	CASSGGPHEDNEQFF	TGCGCCAGCAGTGGTGGACCCCATGAGGACAATGAGCAGTTCTTC
TRBJ1-2	TRBD1	NA	TRBV29-1	CSVATGGSYYGYTF	TGCAGCGTTGCGACAGGGGGCAGTTACTATGGCTACACCTTC
TRBJ1-6	NA	NA	TRBV9	CASSVDGLNSPLHF	TGTGCCAGCAGCGTTGACGGACTTAATTCACCCCTCCACTTT
TRBJ1-1	NA	NA	TRBV19	CASSGGQNTEAFF	TGTGCCAGTAGTGGGGGACAGAACACTGAAGCTTTCTTT
TRBJ2-1	NA	NA	TRBV27	CASSRGSYNEQFF	TGTGCCAGCTCCCGGGGATCCTACAATGAGCAGTTCTTC
TRBJ2-3	NA	few	TRBV6-5	CASSLASPTDTQYF	TGTGCCAGCAGTTTAGCTAGCCCTACAGATACGCAGTATTTT
TRBJ1-4	TRBD1	once	TRBV4-1	CASSHVTGFNEKLFF	TGCGCCAGCAGCCATGTGACAGGGTTTAATGAAAAACTGTTTTTT
TRBJ2-3	NA	once	TRBV11-1	CASSSLWIGTQYF	TGTGCCAGCAGCTCCTTGTGGATAGGTACGCAGTATTTT
TRBJ2-7	TRBD1	NA	TRBV23-1	CASSQIIRQGSYEQYF	TGCGCCAGCAGTCAAATCATAAGACAGGGCAGCTACGAGCAGTACTTC
TRBJ1-2	TRBD1	NA	TRBV27	CASSFHGLQGMGGYTF	TGTGCCAGCAGTTTCCACGGACTACAGGGGATGGGTGGCTACACCTTC
TRBJ2-6	NA	NA	TRBV9	CASSLPIDSGANVLTF	TGTGCCAGCAGTCTGCCCATTGACTCTGGGGCCAACGTCCTGACTTTC
TRBJ1-4	TRBD1	NA	TRBV15	CATTRQGNEKLFF	TGTGCCACCACCCGACAGGGTAATGAAAAACTGTTTTTT
TRBJ2-1	TRBD2	NA	TRBV28	CASSSPGTSEYNEQFF	TGTGCCAGCAGTTCCCCCGGGACTAGCGAATACAATGAGCAGTTCTTC
TRBJ1-2	TRBD1	NA	TRBV19	CASSRDRGPGGYGYTF	TGTGCCAGTAGCCGGGACAGGGGGCCCGGCGGCTATGGCTACACCTTC
TRBJ1-1	TRBD1	NA	TRBV29-1	CSEQGAGTEAFF	TGCAGCGAACAGGGGGCAGGAACTGAAGCTTTCTTT
TRBJ1-3	NA	NA	TRBV6-2/TRBV6-3	CASSDGTDYSGNTIYF	TGTGCCAGCAGCGATGGTACAGACTACTCTGGAAACACCATATATTTT
TRBJ2-1	TRBD1	NA	TRBV11-3	CASSKTGGGYNEQFF	TGTGCCAGCAGCAAGACAGGGGGCGGCTACAATGAGCAGTTCTTC
TRBJ1-3	NA	NA	TRBV6-5	CASRTGNSGNTIYF	TGTGCCAGCAGAACCGGGAACTCTGGAAACACCATATATTTT
TRBJ1-2	NA	NA	TRBV6-6	CASSYFREADGYTF	TGTGCCAGCAGTTACTTTCGTGAAGCAGATGGCTACACCTTC
TRBJ2-5	NA	NA	TRBV18	CASSPEQGFEETQYF	TGTGCCAGCTCACCTGAGCAGGGGTTCGAAGAGACCCAGTACTTC
TRBJ2-2	TRBD2	once	TRBV19	CASTISGGALNGELFF	TGTGCCAGTACAATTAGCGGGGGGGCCCTCAACGGGGAGCTGTTTTTT
TRBJ1-1	NA	NA	TRBV7-8	CASSLATETEAFF	TGTGCCAGCAGCTTAGCGACAGAAACTGAAGCTTTCTTT
TRBJ1-5	TRBD1	few	TRBV6-2/TRBV6-3	CASSYGPTGVGNQPQHF	TGTGCCAGCAGTTACGGCCCAACAGGGGTTGGCAATCAGCCCCAGCATTTT
TRBJ2-4	NA	NA	TRBV21-1	CASSNERGRSVQGRTKNIQYF	TGTGCCAGCAGCAATGAGAGAGGCCGCTCGGTGCAGGGGAGGACCAAAAACATTCAGTACTTC
TRBJ1-5	NA	NA	TRBV5-1	CASSLGDASNQPQHF	TGCGCCAGCAGCTTGGGAGATGCCAGCAATCAGCCCCAGCATTTT
TRBJ1-1	TRBD1	NA	TRBV18	CASSPLQTGANTEAFF	TGTGCCAGCTCACCCCTCCAGACAGGGGCCAACACTGAAGCTTTCTTT
TRBJ1-5	TRBD1	NA	TRBV29-1	CSVVAGTGTDGYSNQPQHF	TGCAGCGTTGTCGCCGGGACAGGGACGGATGGTTATAGCAATCAGCCCCAGCATTTT
TRBJ1-2	TRBD1	NA	TRBV28	CASSYLAGGAGYTF	TGTGCCAGCAGTTATCTTGCAGGGGGCGCTGGCTACACCTTC
TRBJ2-1	TRBD2	NA	TRBV14	CASSHYPRLAGDYNEQFF	TGTGCCAGCAGCCACTATCCCCGACTAGCGGGAGATTACAATGAGCAGTTCTTC
TRBJ2-5	NA	NA	TRBV27	CASRYWGATKETQYF	TGTGCCAGCCGTTACTGGGGGGCAACAAAAGAGACCCAGTACTTC
TRBJ1-6	NA	NA	TRBV6-5	CASSYSMGRGDSPLHF	TGTGCCAGCAGTTACTCGATGGGGAGAGGGGATTCACCCCTCCACTTT
TRBJ1-2	NA	NA	TRBV18	CASSPGRAMAGYTF	TGTGCCAGCTCACCAGGCCGAGCGATGGCTGGCTACACCTTC
TRBJ1-1	NA	NA	TRBV29-1	CSGAQGTNTEAFF	TGCAGCGGCGCCCAGGGGACGAACACTGAAGCTTTCTTT
TRBJ2-7	NA	many	TRBV7-9	CAGTVWDRNSYEQYF	TGTGCCGGGACTGTTTGGGACCGAAACTCCTACGAGCAGTACTTC